This paragraph reports one TCR beta chain. Its antigen remains unidentified. No base quality information exists; no much larger clone differs at one position. CDR1 and CDR2 (MDHEN, SYDVKM) derive from the germline V gene. From V the trimming removes 7 bases and from J it removes 3 bases, while the gene matches leave 15 bases of the junction unaccounted for. Reading from cysteine to phenylalanine, the CDR3 counts 17 amino acids. Of all the DNA, just the CDR3 is kept, 51 bases in frame from base 1. This entry comes from a study of blood T cell repertoires in COVID-19 (dated by TCRdb to 2020 to 2022). Study-level background: Collaborator samples came from the United States, Italy and Spain and covered acute and convalescent phases of COVID-19. The prospective study material was composed of cDNA or gDNA derived from T cells, B-cell-depleted T cells, or PBMCs. Deeply sampled blood TCRbeta repertoires from subjects exposed to, actively infected with, or recovered from COVID-19 were included in the dataset. The repertoires were made available in a free public database intended to serve as a resource for research on the immune response to SARS-CoV-2. The samples were drawn from the first 160 participants of the ongoing ImmuneRACE study and from 1,254 subjects provided by 6 global collaborators. Nearly every sample came with metadata listing a de-identified subject ID, COVID-19 status, age in years and sex. HLA class I and class II types, where available, came from metadata supplied by the sample provider rather than from assay-based typing.

TCRbeta CDR3 regions were amplified from genomic DNA by means of the immunoSEQ Assay, a bias-controlled multiplex PCR. In the authors' own workflow: Within the assay, amplification of reference gene primers was used to estimate how many nucleated cells each sample contained. To quantify the absolute abundance of each unique TCRbeta CDR3 rearrangement, sequence reads were collapsed and filtered. For each sample, productive Simpson clonality was calculated as the square root of Simpson's diversity index across productive rearrangements. TCRdb limited this immuneACCESS table to in-frame rearrangements with V and J called. A share of clones is missing; checked studies link under half to unresolved V genes, and the rest is unexplained. The V and J calls and clone size were taken over from that table, and D and trimming were inferred from the DNA. The sample data list about 52,000 clones, and roughly nine tenths of these were observed just once. The ten largest clones represent nearly 5% of the sample.

Each collaborating institution followed its own protocols to collect whole blood in K2EDTA tubes. For TCRbeta analysis, collaborators shipped samples as frozen whole blood, isolated PBMCs, or DNA extracted from either of those sample types. The paper's findings and limits, for the study overall: The amount of clinical and demographic metadata varied by source and participant and was provided uncurated.

This TCR came from a man aged 55 to 69 with active COVID-19. Recombination connected TRBV28 to TRBJ2-1, with TRBD2 identical over 7 junction bases. The sequenced material came from peripheral blood. The CDR3 loop reads CASNLAGRGVSYNEQFF. The nucleotide sequence reads TGTGCCAGCAACCTTGCAGGGAGGGGAGTTAGCTACAATGAGCAGTTCTTC.